These T cell receptor beta chains were read from a single sample in a study of blood T cell repertoires in COVID-19. Method: immunoSEQ multiplex PCR; TCRdb's copy keeps in-frame clones and lacks some. The repertoire consists of about 100,000 clones, with approximately 80% occurring once and the leading ten covering under 15%. The specimen was peripheral blood. The receptors derive from a man between 45 and 60 years old with active or convalescent COVID-19. Both conserved end residues are part of each CDR3. D genes are given only for firm matches. The size of a clone is reported for some rows only, either as once, few or many, or as a class for expanded clones.

TRBJ1-6 | . | TRBV7-7 | . | TGTGCTAGCAGCCTACGTTATAATTCACCCCTCCACTTT | CASSLRYNSPLHF
TRBJ1-5 | . | TRBV18 | TRBD1 | TGTGCCAGCTCACCGCGACAGGGGGACAGCAATCAGCCCCAGCATTTT | CASSPRQGDSNQPQHF
TRBJ2-3 | . | TRBV7-6 | TRBD2 | TGTGCCAGCAGCACCTTAGCGGGAGAGGCGGATACGCAGTATTTT | CASSTLAGEADTQYF
TRBJ2-1 | . | TRBV7-2 | TRBD2 | TGTGCCAGCAGCTTATACCGGGGGGGAGTTCGAGAGCAGTTCTTC | CASSLYRGGVREQFF
TRBJ2-5 | once | TRBV6-5 | . | TGTGCCAGCAGTCCTGGACTTGAAGAGACCCAGTACTTC | CASSPGLEETQYF
TRBJ2-1 | . | TRBV5-5 | . | TGTGCCAGCAGCTCGGACGGGGGTGTATCCTACAATGAGCAGTTCTTC | CASSSDGGVSYNEQFF
TRBJ1-3 | . | TRBV9 | . | TGTGCCAGCAGCGCGTTCGGGGGGGCTGAGAGGAACACCATATATTTT | CASSAFGGAERNTIYF
TRBJ2-7 | . | TRBV30 | . | TGTGCCTGGAGGGAGGCCTACGAGCAGTACTTC | CAWREAYEQYF
TRBJ2-3 | once | TRBV9 | . | TGTGCCAGCAGCGTGAGGGGGGACAGCACCACAGATACGCAGTATTTT | CASSVRGDSTTDTQYF
TRBJ1-5 | few | TRBV28 | . | TGTGCCAGCATGGGAGGCGATCAGCCCCAGCATTTT | CASMGGDQPQHF
TRBJ1-2 | . | TRBV27 | TRBD1 | TGTGCCAGCAGTCCGGGACAGTCTAACGTGTACACCTTC | CASSPGQSNVYTF
TRBJ1-2 | . | TRBV29-1 | . | TGCAGCGCTCCGGGGGGGGACTCCTTTTTCTCGAGGAGTGGCTACACCTTC | CSAPGGDSFFSRSGYTF
TRBJ1-2 | . | TRBV15 | . | TGTGCCACCAGCACCCGTAATCCAATCCGAGATTTGAGAGGGGGACACCCCTATGGCTACACCTTC | CATSTRNPIRDLRGGHPYGYTF
TRBJ1-2 | . | TRBV28 | TRBD1 | TGTGCCAGCAGCCGAGACAGGGGGGAGATTGGCTACACCTTC | CASSRDRGEIGYTF
TRBJ2-2 | . | TRBV2 | TRBD1 | TGTGCCAGCAGCGTAGGGACAGGGAAGCCCGGGGAGCTGTTTTTT | CASSVGTGKPGELFF
TRBJ2-3 | . | TRBV28 | TRBD2 | TGTGCCGGCGCCGGGACTAGCGGGAGAGATACGCAGTATTTT | CAGAGTSGRDTQYF
TRBJ1-1 | . | TRBV6-6 | TRBD1 | TGTGCCAGCAGTCCAACCGGGACAGGGAAGAGGAACACTGAAGCTTTCTTT | CASSPTGTGKRNTEAFF
TRBJ1-5 | once | TRBV27 | . | TGTGCCAGCAGTTCAGGGCAGCAGCCCCAGCATTTT | CASSSGQQPQHF
TRBJ1-5 | . | TRBV10-2 | . | TGCGCCAGCAGTGAGGGCGGAGGACGTTATCAGCCCCAGCATTTT | CASSEGGGRYQPQHF
TRBJ1-1 | . | TRBV19 | . | TGTGCCAGTATCCGGACAGAGAACACTGAAGCTTTCTTT | CASIRTENTEAFF
TRBJ1-4 | . | TRBV9 | . | TGTGCCAGCAGCGTAGAGGCGGGGCAACTGTTTTTT | CASSVEAGQLFF
TRBJ2-2 | . | TRBV5-1 | . | TGCGCCAGCAGGGAGGGCCTGAACACCGGGGAGCTGTTTTTT | CASREGLNTGELFF
TRBJ1-2 | . | TRBV7-9 | TRBD1 | TGTGCCAGCAGCGCCTCAGGGGGGTATGGCTACACCTTC | CASSASGGYGYTF
TRBJ2-7 | . | TRBV27 | TRBD1 | TGTGCCAGCAGTCAACTGCAGGGGGCCTACGAGCAGTACTTC | CASSQLQGAYEQYF